The 27 T cell receptor beta chains in this list originate from one sample, sequenced in a study of cytomegalovirus exposure and HLA in healthy donors. Primers for the PCR totalled 60 Vbeta and 13 Jbeta. Clones were read by immunoSEQ multiplex PCR, and TCRdb kept only the in-frame ones, dropping some. The profile shows 100,000 to 150,000 clones, 65% to 75% of them singletons. The sequencing input was PBMCs. These receptors all stem from a woman between 45 and 65 years old in good health and CMV-seropositive.

The chain joins TRBV13 to TRBJ2-3; 10 bases agree with TRBD1. Unmatched junction bases numbered 9, after V lost 4 bases and J lost 5 bases. The CDR3 totals 16 residues. Germline V CDR1 and CDR2: PRHDT, FYEKMQ (reference sequence). CDR3 loop: CASSSAGTGEGDTQYF. CDR3 nucleotide sequence: TGTGCCAGCAGCTCCGCCGGGACAGGGGAGGGAGATACGCAGTATTTT.

This clone was observed a single time. This chain uses TRBV6-1 with TRBJ1-4, with D uncertain. The CDR3 consists of 11 residues. Germline loops: CDR1 MNHNS, CDR2 SASEGT. The V gene lost 5 bases and the J gene lost 12 bases, with 10 bases spanning the gap. CDR3 sequence (DNA): TGTGCCAGCAGTTTTCACGGAGAACTGTTTTTT. It is translated as CASSFHGELFF.

V gene TRBV7-9 combines with J gene TRBJ2-5; TRBD2 agrees at 10 bases. V lost 1 base, J lost 4 bases, and 0 bases stayed unmatched. The CDR3 is made up of 14 amino acids. In germline, CDR1 is SEHNR, CDR2 FQNEAQ (reference sequence). Here the CDR3 DNA reads TGTGCCAGCAGCTTAGTAGCGGGGGGAGAGACCCAGTACTTC. Its protein product is CASSLVAGGETQYF.

The rearrangement joins TRBV9 to TRBJ1-2, with 7 nucleotides matching TRBD1. Germline assignment: CDR1 SGDLS and CDR2 YYNGEE. V trimming: 0 bases; J trimming: 5 bases; junction bases outside the gene matches: 16. The length of the CDR3 is 18 residues. The DNA of the CDR3 is TGTGCCAGCAGCGTAGAAGATGAGGGGGCCGACACGAGTTATGGCTACACCTTC. Protein product: CASSVEDEGADTSYGYTF.

The chain has TRBV12-5 and TRBJ2-5; 7 bases match TRBD2. The CDR3 loop spans 13 amino acids. Germline V gene lookup returns CDR1 LGHNT and CDR2 FRNRAP. V lost 3 bases to trimming and J lost 5 bases; unmatched junction nucleotides: 3. CDR3 residues: CASGFILAETQYF. CDR3 nucleotide sequence: TGTGCTAGTGGTTTCATACTAGCGGAGACCCAGTACTTC. Complete variable domain (other parts from reference TRBV12-5 and TRBJ2-5): DARVTQTPRHKVTEMGQEVTMRCQPILGHNTVFWYRQTMMQGLELLAYFRNRAPLDDSGMPKDRFSAEMPDATLATLKIQPSEPRDSAVYFCASGFILAETQYFGPGTRLLVL.

V gene TRBV18 combines with J gene TRBJ2-7, with D possibly matching TRBD2 (5 bases). V lost 5 bases and J 6 bases, leaving 17 bases between the germline ends. Per the germline V gene, CDR1 is KGHSH and CDR2 is LQKENI. The CDR3 is 14 residues long. The CDR3 sequence is CASSGEKEGLEQYF. The CDR3 bases are TGTGCCAGCTCAGGGGAGAAGGAAGGGCTCGAGCAGTACTTC.

J is TRBJ2-2 and V is TRBV6-5; 8 positions agree with TRBD1. V shed 7 bases and J 2 bases; nucleotides not matched to a gene: 6. CDR1 is MNHEY, CDR2 SVGAGI, per germline. CDR3 length equals 15 residues. DNA of the CDR3: TGTGCCAGCACCAGGGACAGGTTTAACACCGGGGAGCTGTTTTTT. Its protein product is CASTRDRFNTGELFF.

The J gene is TRBJ2-3, the V gene TRBV19; TRBD2 aligns across 9 bases. V lost 0 bases to trimming and J lost 8 bases; unmatched junction nucleotides: 15. Germline CDR1 reads LNHDA; CDR2 reads SQIVND (reference sequence). This CDR3 has 18 residues. The CDR3 region is CASSIDQGLAGPRGTQYF. CDR3 bases: TGTGCCAGTAGTATAGATCAGGGGCTAGCGGGGCCTCGAGGTACGCAGTATTTT.

The J gene is TRBJ2-5, the V gene TRBV6-1; D ambiguous. The CDR3 is made up of 13 amino acids. Per the germline V gene, CDR1 is MNHNS and CDR2 is SASEGT. V was trimmed by 4 bases and J by 2 bases, leaving 8 bases between them. Here the CDR3 reads CASSALWQETQYF. The DNA for the CDR3 is TGTGCCAGCAGTGCCCTATGGCAAGAGACCCAGTACTTC.

V is TRBV7-9 and J is TRBJ1-2; 8 nucleotides align to TRBD1. In germline, CDR1 is SEHNR, CDR2 FQNEAQ (reference sequence). Trimming cost V 5 bases and J 9 bases; bases outside gene matches: 8. CDR3 length: 13 amino acids. CDR3 sequence (DNA): TGTGCCAGCAGCCCGGACAGGGTCTTAAGCTACACCTTC. Protein: CASSPDRVLSYTF.

The rearrangement links TRBV4-2 to TRBJ2-3; D call uncertain. The V gene lost 3 bases and the J gene lost 6 bases, with 13 bases spanning the gap. The germline V gene has CDR1 LGHNA and CDR2 YNFKEQ. The CDR3 loop spans 14 amino acids. The CDR3 sequence is CASSHLDSLDTQYF. The CDR3 DNA reads TGTGCCAGCAGCCATTTAGATAGTTTGGATACGCAGTATTTT.

Regarding this clone: A read error may produce the germline difference seen at one junction end. The chain links TRBV10-1 to TRBJ2-7; TRBD1 might be the D (6 bases). CDR3 length equals 12 residues. From germline, CDR1 is WNHNN and CDR2 SYGVQD (reference sequence). CDR3 protein: CASSEYEAGVTF. In nucleotides, the CDR3 is TGCGCCAGCAGTGAGTACGAGGCAGGGGTTACCTTC.

This chain uses TRBV7-9 with TRBJ1-4; D perhaps matches TRBD1 (6 bases). CDR3 size: 16 residues. V was clipped by 4 bases and J by 1 base, with 13 bases between them. Germline assignment: CDR1 SEHNR and CDR2 FQNEAQ (reference sequence). The CDR3 is CASSSRDTLTNEKLFF. CDR3 in DNA: TGTGCCAGCAGCTCCCGGGACACTTTAACTAATGAAAAACTGTTTTTT.

This chain uses TRBV6-6 with TRBJ1-1; D call uncertain. CDR3 length: 15 residues. Trimming took off 8 bases at V and 0 bases at J, with 16 bases between the two ends. Germline values: CDR1 MNHNY, CDR2 SVGAGI (reference sequence). The chain's CDR3 is CASRPPEQLNTEAFF. CDR3 bases: TGTGCCAGCCGCCCCCCGGAACAGCTGAACACTGAAGCTTTCTTT.

The chain employs TRBV2 and TRBJ2-1; no definite D call. The CDR3 has 12 residues. From germline, CDR1 is SNHLY and CDR2 FYNNEI. Trimming pared 4 bases from V and 7 bases from J, leaving 8 bases between. The CDR3 region has the DNA TGTGCCAGCAGTGTGCTCGGGAATGAGCAGTTCTTC. Amino acids: CASSVLGNEQFF.

This clone occurred a few times. The chain links TRBV6-5 to TRBJ2-2, with 10 bases aligning to TRBD1. This CDR3 spans 13 amino acids. After removal of 8 bases from V and 7 bases from J, the junction contained 4 bases not matched to a gene. Germline V gene sequence: CDR1 MNHEY, CDR2 SVGAGI. The CDR3 DNA sequence: TGTGCCAGCCGGACAGGGGGAGGCGGGGAGCTGTTTTTT. It yields the protein CASRTGGGGELFF.

This clone has just a few counts. The V call is TRBV7-2, the J call TRBJ2-3; D might be TRBD2 (6 bases). This CDR3 is built from 15 residues. Trimming stripped 5 bases from V and 5 bases from J, with 17 bases between. Germline loops: CDR1 SGHTA, CDR2 FQGNSA. CDR3 amino acids: CASSINGGNGDTQYF. The CDR3 DNA follows: TGTGCCAGCAGCATAAACGGGGGAAACGGAGATACGCAGTATTTT.

The CDR3, as DNA: TGTGCCAGCCTGCTTTCGGCGGACTATACTAACTATGGCTACACCTTC. Its protein is CASLLSADYTNYGYTF. This chain joins TRBV7-8 and TRBJ1-2; D remains ambiguous. Germline-derived CDR1 and CDR2 are SGHVS and FQNEAQ. The CDR3 sequence is 16 residues long. V was cut by 8 bases and J by 0 bases, with 19 bases left in between.

The V call is TRBV19, the J call TRBJ1-2; D not certain. Germline V lookup: CDR1 LNHDA, CDR2 SQIVND (reference sequence). The V end lost 4 bases, the J end lost 4 bases, and 16 bases lay between the germline ends. The CDR3 runs 15 residues. Here the CDR3 DNA reads TGTGCCAGTAGTACCACCGAGGGAGGGTCCTATGGCTACACCTTC. Protein product: CASSTTEGGSYGYTF.

A word on this clone: One junction end disagrees with the germline gene, perhaps due to a read error. CDR3 residues: CASSSSGGNRPQHF. The DNA of the CDR3 is TGTGCCAGTAGTTCGTCAGGGGGCAATCGGCCCCAGCATTTT. The rearrangement joins TRBV19 to TRBJ1-5; TRBD1 aligns across 8 bases. Germline-derived CDR1 and CDR2 are LNHDA and SQIVND (reference sequence). There are 14 residues in the CDR3.

This rearrangement joins TRBV7-2 to TRBJ1-3; D may be TRBD1 (6 bases). Trimming cost V 8 bases and J 0 bases, with 17 bases left between them. Germline CDR1 is SGHTA and CDR2 is FQGNSA. The length of the CDR3 is 16 residues. CDR3 sequence (DNA): TGTGCCAGCGGGGTCGTGACAGGACTCTCTGGAAACACCATATATTTT. Translated, it gives CASGVVTGLSGNTIYF.

The chain couples TRBV4-2 to TRBJ1-2; D is unresolved. CDR3 length: 13 residues. Germline assignment: CDR1 LGHNA and CDR2 YNFKEQ. V was trimmed by 0 bases and J by 7 bases, leaving 9 bases between them. The CDR3 is CASSQDTWSGYTF. The CDR3 region has the DNA TGTGCCAGCAGCCAAGATACATGGAGTGGCTACACCTTC.

The genes are TRBV12-5 and TRBJ1-1, with D unresolved. Germline V lookup: CDR1 LGHNT, CDR2 FRNRAP. V was clipped by 4 bases and J by 1 base, with 16 bases between them. There are 16 residues in the CDR3. The DNA for the CDR3 is TGTGCTAGTGGTTCCTCGACGGGGTTGGGGAACACTGAAGCTTTCTTT. It yields the protein CASGSSTGLGNTEAFF.

This rearrangement joins TRBV5-6 to TRBJ2-1; 10 bases are shared with TRBD2. Germline CDR1 is SGHDT and CDR2 is YYEEEE. This CDR3 is built from 15 residues. V was clipped by 4 bases and J by 9 bases; unmatched bases: 10. This CDR3 reads CASSPSGGASVEQFF. CDR3 sequence (DNA): TGTGCCAGCAGCCCTAGCGGGGGCGCGTCTGTTGAGCAGTTCTTC.

The V call is TRBV4-1, the J call TRBJ2-1, with TRBD1 matching 10 bases. V lost 3 bases, J lost 9 bases, and 8 bases stayed unmatched. This CDR3 region has 15 residues. The V gene's germline CDR1 is MGHRA and CDR2 YSYEKL. CDR3: CASSQTGGTDFEQFF. Here the CDR3 DNA reads TGCGCCAGCAGCCAGACAGGGGGCACCGATTTTGAGCAGTTCTTC.

The chain joins TRBV15 to TRBJ1-4; D perhaps matches TRBD1 (5 bases). The V gene's germline CDR1 is LNHNV and CDR2 YYDKDF (reference sequence). Trimming removed 1 base from V and 8 bases from J, with 14 bases in between. The CDR3 contains 15 residues. The CDR3 sequence: CATSRGDSFQEKLFF. The CDR3 nucleotides read TGTGCCACCAGCAGAGGCGACAGTTTTCAAGAAAAACTGTTTTTT.

The J gene is TRBJ1-2, the V gene TRBV9; 8 nucleotides match TRBD1. CDR1 and CDR2 (germline): SGDLS, YYNGEE. V was clipped by 7 bases and J by 7 bases; unmatched bases: 6. The CDR3 length is 12 residues. The CDR3 spells CASLDRDSGYTF. The CDR3 DNA sequence: TGTGCCAGCTTGGACAGGGACTCTGGCTACACCTTC.